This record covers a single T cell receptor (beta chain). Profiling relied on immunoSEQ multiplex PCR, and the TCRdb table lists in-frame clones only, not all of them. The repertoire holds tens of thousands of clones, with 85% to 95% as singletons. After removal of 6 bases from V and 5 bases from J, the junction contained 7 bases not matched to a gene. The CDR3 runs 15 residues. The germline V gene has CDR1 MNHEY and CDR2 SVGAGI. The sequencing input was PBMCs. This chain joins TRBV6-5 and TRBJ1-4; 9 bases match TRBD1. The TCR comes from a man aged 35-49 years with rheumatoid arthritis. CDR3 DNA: TGTGCCAGCAGACACACCGGGACAGGGAATGAAAAACTGTTTTTT. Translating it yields CASRHTGTGNEKLFF.